In its sample, the clone carrying this TCR beta chain was seen once. With 60 Vbeta and 13 Jbeta primers, the PCR was carried out. Sequencing was performed with immunoSEQ multiplex PCR; in TCRdb, only in-frame clones are kept and a portion is missing. The table has around 130,000 clones, 70% to 90% seen once; the top ten hold around 2%. This CDR3 has 15 amino acids. V gave up 4 bases and J gave up 5 bases; unmatched junction bases: 10. The germline V gene has CDR1 SEHNR and CDR2 FQNEAQ (reference sequence). This entry is derived from a study of cytomegalovirus exposure and HLA in healthy donors. The genes are TRBV7-9 and TRBJ1-2; TRBD1 matches 7 bases. This TCR derives from a man in his forties in good health and CMV-seronegative. Sequencing input: PBMCs. CDR3 sequence reads: CASSSSWTGLYGYTF. The CDR3 bases are TGTGCCAGCAGCTCATCCTGGACAGGACTTTATGGCTACACCTTC.